This TCR beta chain was recorded in a study of blood T cells in healthy people across ages. The germline V and J ends were trimmed by 4 bases and 3 bases, with 16 bases remaining between them. Germline V gives CDR1 SGHRS, CDR2 YFSETQ. The CDR3 has 15 amino acids. Primed by a sample-barcoded 5' primer and a J-beta primer mix, a second PCR proceeded for roughly 6 to 12 cycles. TCRdb reanalysed the 5' RACE reads using MiXCR and keeps one entry per CDR3 protein. This table holds over 1,500,000 distinct CDR3 sequences, around 42% found once. The V and J genes are TRBV5-1 and TRBJ2-5; D is perhaps TRBD1 or TRBD2 (5 bases each). The TCR sequence derives from a human donor in good health. The specimen was blood. CDR3 DNA sequence: TGCGCCAGCAGCGCCCCAGGGAGTAAGAAAGAGACCCAGTACTTC. Protein product: CASSAPGSKKETQYF.